This TCR beta chain was obtained from a study of T-cell memory formation after mild COVID-19. After removal of 0 bases from V and 1 base from J, the junction contained 6 bases not matched to a gene. Germline CDR1 and CDR2: SEHNR and FQNEAQ (reference sequence). CDR3 length: 17 residues. 5'RACE with constant-segment primers built TCRalpha and TCRbeta cDNA libraries with UMIs. TCRdb independently ran MiXCR on the 5' RACE reads; one entry per CDR3 protein. The profile covers over 150,000 distinct CDR3 sequences, with around a fifth appearing a single time and 20% to 25% taken by the ten largest. The sample was PBMCs or a T cell subset sorted from them (not recorded which). The V and J genes are TRBV7-9 and TRBJ2-7; 10 bases fit TRBD1. The clonotype originates from an adult woman who had mild COVID-19 (a few samples of this study predate the infection). Cell type and time point are not known. The chain's CDR3 is CASSLAPGQGTSYEQYF. DNA of the CDR3: TGTGCCAGCAGCTTAGCTCCGGGACAGGGGACATCCTACGAGCAGTACTTC.